This paragraph reports one T cell receptor beta chain. Trimming took 6 bases from V and 0 from J; bases not matched to a gene: 10. CDR1 KGHSH and CDR2 LQKENI come from the germline V gene. This CDR3 contains 18 residues. TCRdb reprocessed the 5' RACE reads via MiXCR and lists one record per CDR3 protein. The data contain about 400,000 distinct CDR3 sequences, 6.2% of them singletons. These data belong to a study of T cells after yellow fever vaccination. Study-wide context: Preparation of fractions with low cell numbers was performed using SMART-Seq v4 Ultra Low Input.

The rearrangement links TRBV18 to TRBJ2-1; 11 bases agree with TRBD2. The sample consisted of PBMCs, taken 5 days after the yellow fever booster vaccination. This receptor was taken from a man aged 25 to 45 who received the YFV17D yellow fever vaccine. CDR3 coding DNA: TGTGCCAGCTCGCTGCCATTAGCGGGAGGGAGCTCCTACAATGAGCAGTTCTTC. The encoded protein is CASSLPLAGGSSYNEQFF.